The subject of this entry is one TCR beta chain. The sample originates from a study of T cell responses to AZD1222 COVID-19 vaccine. Only in-frame clones appear in the TCRdb table, and some are missing; sequencing was by immunoSEQ multiplex PCR. This sample has 110,000 to 150,000 clones, with 93% found just once. With 4 bases removed from V and 3 bases from J, the gap between germline ends came to 12 bases. The CDR3 has 13 amino acids. CDR1 is SQVTM and CDR2 is ANQGSEA in the germline V gene. The clonotype originates from an adult in good health. This rearrangement joins TRBV29-1 to TRBJ1-1; D possibly corresponds to TRBD1 (6 bases). This specimen consisted of peripheral blood, obtained on day 0 of AZD1222 vaccination. The CDR3 nucleotides are TGCAGCGTTGTAGGGGGGTATTACACTGAAGCTTTCTTT. Protein: CSVVGGYYTEAFF.